Each of the 3 T cell receptor beta chains below was sequenced from the same sample in a study of T-cell reconstitution after alpha-beta-depleted transplantation in children. A TCRbeta library incorporating unique molecular identifiers was prepared. TCRdb recomputed calls from the PCR reads with MiXCR, one row per CDR3 protein. The table includes some 72,000 distinct CDR3 sequences, roughly 6.6% detected once. The input for sequencing was PBMCs from the stem cell graft donor, taken from the stem cell graft. These receptors all stem from a human donor who donated a stem cell graft to a child with acute lymphoblastic leukemia.

This clonotype was seen many times. V gene TRBV6-5 combines with J gene TRBJ1-6; D ambiguous. The CDR3 totals 12 residues. CDR1 and CDR2 (germline): MNHEY, SVGAGI. Trimming removed 2 bases from V and 7 bases from J, with 3 bases in between. CDR3: CASSYPNSPLHF. The CDR3 DNA sequence: TGTGCCAGCAGTTACCCGAATTCACCCCTCCACTTT.

V and J are TRBV19 and TRBJ2-3; possible D gene TRBD2, 7 bases. V was trimmed by 5 bases and J by 10 bases, leaving 22 bases between them. The CDR3 runs 15 residues. Looked up from germline, CDR1 is LNHDA and CDR2 is SQIVND (reference sequence). Written as DNA, the CDR3 is TGTGCCAGTAGTCATCTCGGGGGGCTTCCTACAGCGCAGTATTTT. It translates to CASSHLGGLPTAQYF.

In this sample, this clonotype turned up many times. The chain uses TRBV12-3 or TRBV12-4 and TRBJ2-1; D is tentatively TRBD1 or TRBD2 (6 bases each). The CDR3 runs to 13 residues. Trimming took 6 bases from V and 9 from J, leaving 15 bases between them. The CDR3 coding sequence is TGTGCCAGCAGCCTTATACAGGGAGGTGAGCAGTTCTTC. Translating gives CASSLIQGGEQFF.